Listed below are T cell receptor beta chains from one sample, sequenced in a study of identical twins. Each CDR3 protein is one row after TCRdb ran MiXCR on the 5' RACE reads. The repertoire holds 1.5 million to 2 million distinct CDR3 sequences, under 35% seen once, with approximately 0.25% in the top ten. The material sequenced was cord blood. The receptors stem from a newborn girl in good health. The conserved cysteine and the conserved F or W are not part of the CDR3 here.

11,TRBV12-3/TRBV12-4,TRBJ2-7,ASSLVGSYEQY
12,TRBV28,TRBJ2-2,ASRTSAYTGELF
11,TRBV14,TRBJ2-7,ASSQVGGFEQY
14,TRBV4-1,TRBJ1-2,ASSQEHIRGAYGYT
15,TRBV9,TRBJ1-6,ASSVALQSSYNSPLH
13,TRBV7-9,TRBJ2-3,ASSAPSRGTDTQY
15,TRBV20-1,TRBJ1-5,SARDNKQGGLYQPQH
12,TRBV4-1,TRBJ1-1,ASSQATVPRVAF
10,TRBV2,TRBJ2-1,ASSGPGNEQF
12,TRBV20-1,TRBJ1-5,SARNIVPNQPQH
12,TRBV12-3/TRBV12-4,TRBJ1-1,ASTPGDRNTEAF
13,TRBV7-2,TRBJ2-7,ASSLGGGSRYEQY
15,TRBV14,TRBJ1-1,ASSQGWDLSWNTEAF
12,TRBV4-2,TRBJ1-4,ASSQWAFNEKLF
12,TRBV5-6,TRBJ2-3,ASSLYAITDTQY
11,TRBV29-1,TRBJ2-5,SVPGQGFNEQY
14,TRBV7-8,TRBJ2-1,ASSLGTSGTYNEQF
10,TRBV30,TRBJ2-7,AWSPGWNEQY
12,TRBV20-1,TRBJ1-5,SARALDSNQPQH
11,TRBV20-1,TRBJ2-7,SARGLALYEQY
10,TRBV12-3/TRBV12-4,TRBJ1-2,ASTQDRGGYT
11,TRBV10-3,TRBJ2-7,AISREDLYEQY
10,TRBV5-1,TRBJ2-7,ASSFRAYGQY
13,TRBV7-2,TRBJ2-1,ASNFLPSGYNEQF
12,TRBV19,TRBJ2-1,ASKVRGVLNEQF
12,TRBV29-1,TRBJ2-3,SVETSGSPDTQY
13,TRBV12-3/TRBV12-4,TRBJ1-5,ASRATVPSNQPQH
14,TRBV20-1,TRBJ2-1,SARDPRTSSYNEQF
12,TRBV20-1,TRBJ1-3,SARDSLTGNTIY
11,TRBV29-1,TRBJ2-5,SVDGGTQETQY
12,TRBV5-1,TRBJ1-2,ASSSRQGGEGYT
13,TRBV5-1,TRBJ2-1,ASSLYPGADNEQF
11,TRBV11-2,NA,ASSLVIWYEQY
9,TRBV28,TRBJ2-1,ASSLGHGQF
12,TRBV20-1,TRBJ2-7,SARDRLRGYEQY
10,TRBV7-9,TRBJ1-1,AGDRGPTEAF